The rows below give T cell receptor beta chains drawn from one sample of a study of blood T cells in healthy people across ages. MiXCR, applied by TCRdb to the 5' RACE reads, yields one record per CDR3 protein. The data contain about 1.5 million distinct CDR3 sequences, roughly 43% of them singletons. The sequencing sample was made of blood. These receptor sequences come from a woman aged 18-29 years in good health. Both conserved end residues are trimmed from each CDR3. Clone size, where shown, is once, few, many, or a class for clones that have expanded.

ASRGQASSYEQY TRBJ2-7 . TRBV6-6
ASSVQPGRGLSEAF TRBJ1-1 . TRBV9
ASRASGAGELF TRBJ2-2 . TRBV2
SARGMGQGASSPLH TRBJ1-6 . TRBV20-1
ASMTGSGELF TRBJ2-2 few TRBV6-2/TRBV6-3
SASLAGSNFFYEQY . few TRBV20-1
SADKRTSGSGEQF TRBJ2-1 . TRBV20-1
ASSLPRAGINYGYT TRBJ1-2 . TRBV12-3/TRBV12-4
SAMAGHIRKNTEAF TRBJ1-1 . TRBV20-1
ASSLVVGTNEKLF TRBJ1-4 few TRBV7-2
ASSSKLLGDNEQV TRBJ2-1 . TRBV7-9
ASSPPGSAQETQY TRBJ2-5 few TRBV5-6
ASSFLGPEGNEQY TRBJ2-5 . TRBV5-1
ASSFWGVGYGYT TRBJ1-2 . TRBV12-3/TRBV12-4
ASRDNYKNIQY TRBJ2-4 few TRBV6-2/TRBV6-3
ASSSRTVQNTEAF TRBJ1-1 once TRBV12-3/TRBV12-4
ASSIGQGEYEQY TRBJ2-7 . TRBV5-1
ASSQDWGRGNEQF TRBJ2-1 few TRBV4-1
ASSFRGQVVEETQY TRBJ2-5 . TRBV5-1
SVEEQGFQETQY TRBJ2-5 few TRBV29-1
AISDIDSDTQY TRBJ2-3 few TRBV10-3
ASSPLGTPGYEQY TRBJ2-7 . TRBV18
ASSWQGEEEKLF TRBJ1-4 . TRBV6-5
ASSTGQAPDTQY TRBJ2-3 few TRBV5-1
SVEAWGQGMNGYT TRBJ1-2 once TRBV29-1
ASSLAPGNQPQH TRBJ1-5 many TRBV11-1
ASSSTGYPEY TRBJ2-5 . TRBV12-3/TRBV12-4
ASNDRGLQPQH TRBJ1-5 . TRBV6-1
SAAMGLAGRNIQY TRBJ2-4 few TRBV20-1
ASSLALGGTVSTDTQY TRBJ2-3 few TRBV7-6
ASREAPQETQY TRBJ2-5 . TRBV21-1
SAKDRTNYGYT TRBJ1-2 . TRBV20-1
ASSPGINSYNGQF TRBJ2-1 . TRBV7-2
ASSVGSGTYEQY . . TRBV11-2
ASNRLAGGPETDTQY TRBJ2-3 few TRBV2
ASSQDSTSYGANVLT TRBJ2-6 . TRBV4-1
ASSYQVGNEQY TRBJ2-7 few TRBV6-2/TRBV6-3
ASSVQGTTYEQY TRBJ2-7 . TRBV27
ASSSWTAEETQY TRBJ2-5 few TRBV7-2
ASQRTGTTEAF TRBJ1-1 . TRBV25-1
ASSGGASSTDTQY TRBJ2-3 few TRBV9
ASSSTGVLNYGYT TRBJ1-2 few TRBV6-2/TRBV6-3
ASSLTLRQGPSYEQY TRBJ2-7 few TRBV7-2
SVVTLAGYEQY TRBJ2-7 . TRBV29-1
ASSLVMAQKEAF TRBJ1-1 . TRBV7-2
ASTPAGGITDTQY TRBJ2-3 . TRBV21-1
ASSLARQFLYEQY TRBJ2-7 many TRBV12-3/TRBV12-4
SAFIRGRQFNEQY . . TRBV20-1
ASSYSNTYNEQF TRBJ2-1 few TRBV6-6
ASSQEGAGKLAEAF TRBJ1-1 . TRBV4-2
ASSWAGNNYGYT TRBJ1-2 . TRBV12-3/TRBV12-4